This paragraph reports one TCR beta chain. Profiled with immunoSEQ multiplex PCR; TCRdb holds only in-frame clones, not every one. Here the sample spans a few hundred thousand clones, approximately 90% being singletons. The sample is drawn from a study of blood T cell repertoires in COVID-19. Before being deemed recovered, Cohort 3 donors had two negative PCRs, clearance, or symptom resolution. This clonotype was sampled from a woman aged 25 to 39 who had recovered from COVID-19. Sample: PBMCs or T cells enriched from blood (not recorded which).

CDR3 coding DNA: TGTGCCAGCTCACCCAACAGGGATCCTAATGAAAAACTGTTTTTT. Protein product: CASSPNRDPNEKLFF. The chain carries TRBV18 and TRBJ1-4; perhaps TRBD1 as D (6 bases). This CDR3 region has 15 residues. V was shortened by 3 bases and J by 3 bases, with 11 bases between the two germline ends. CDR1 and CDR2 from the germline V gene are KGHSH and LQKENI.